The 28 T cell receptor beta chains listed next were all sequenced from one sample in a study of identical twins. MiXCR, run by TCRdb on the 5' RACE reads, gives a single entry per CDR3 protein. The sample holds approximately 410,000 distinct CDR3 sequences; less than 20% are singletons and the top ten take roughly 12%. Sequencing was carried out using naive T cells sorted from blood. The receptors come from a man in his forties or fifties in good health.

The chain carries TRBV20-1 and TRBJ2-1; TRBD2 might be the D (7 bases). This CDR3 region has 13 residues. The V end was cut by 8 bases, the J end by 7 bases, with 18 bases between. Germline V gives CDR1 DFQATT, CDR2 SNEGSKA (reference sequence). The CDR3, as DNA: TGCAGTCCTTCCGGGGGGCTGGAAAATGAGCAGTTCTTC. This translates into CSPSGGLENEQFF.

The chain employs TRBV20-1 and TRBJ2-1; D is ambiguous. V lost 5 bases and J 5 bases, leaving 13 bases between the germline ends. CDR1 is DFQATT and CDR2 is SNEGSKA in the germline V gene (reference sequence). This CDR3 is 13 amino acids long. The CDR3 here is CSAPGSGNNEQFF. CDR3 nucleotides: TGCAGTGCTCCAGGCTCGGGTAACAATGAGCAGTTCTTC.

This clonotype was seen repeatedly, ten times or more. The chain recombines TRBV24-1 with TRBJ2-5; D is unclear. CDR1 and CDR2 from the germline V gene are KGHDR and SFDVKD. This CDR3 is 13 amino acids long. Trimming left V 5 bases short and J 4 bases short, with 10 bases between. The DNA of the CDR3 is TGTGCCACCAGTGGAAGCCATTTAGAGACCCAGTACTTC. As protein: CATSGSHLETQYF.

V gene TRBV20-1 combines with J gene TRBJ2-1; 9 nucleotides match TRBD1. Germline assignment: CDR1 DFQATT and CDR2 SNEGSKA (reference sequence). The CDR3 runs 15 residues. The V and J ends lost 6 bases and 4 bases, in that order; junction bases with no gene match: 10. In DNA form, the CDR3 reads TGCAGTGCAAGACCGGGACAGGGAACATACAATGAGCAGTTCTTC. This encodes CSARPGQGTYNEQFF.

This clonotype was detected only a few times. The chain recombines TRBV7-2 with TRBJ2-3; D is perhaps TRBD1 or TRBD2 (5 bases each). V was pared by 2 bases and J by 0 bases, with 12 bases between. Germline lookup yields CDR1 SGHTA and CDR2 FQGNSA. This CDR3 comprises 16 residues. The CDR3 nucleotides read TGTGCCAGCAGCTTAATCCGGGGCCCTAGCACAGATACGCAGTATTTT. This sequence encodes CASSLIRGPSTDTQYF.

This chain joins TRBV5-1 and TRBJ2-7; 7 bases align to TRBD1. The CDR3 is made up of 15 amino acids. Per the germline V gene, CDR1 is SGHRS and CDR2 is YFSETQ. J gave up 2 bases and V 3 bases, and 8 bases lay outside the gene matches. CDR3 sequence reads: CASSSSWGQTYEQYF. The CDR3 DNA reads TGCGCCAGCAGCTCATCCTGGGGACAGACCTACGAGCAGTACTTC. Based on the CDR3 plus reference TRBV5-1 and TRBJ2-7, the full variable domain is KAGVTQTPRYLIKTRGQQVTLSCSPISGHRSVSWYQQTPGQGLQFLFEYFSETQRNKGNFPGRFSGRQFSNSRSEMNVSTLELGDSALYLCASSSSWGQTYEQYFGPGTRLTVT.

Only a few counts were recorded for this clonotype. The chain is built from TRBV5-1 and TRBJ2-3, with D perhaps given as TRBD1 or TRBD2 (6 bases each). V dropped 0 bases and J dropped 6 bases, with 14 bases sitting between them. From germline, CDR1 is SGHRS and CDR2 YFSETQ. The CDR3 has 15 residues. The CDR3 spells CASSLEGGPPDTQYF. In DNA, the CDR3 is TGCGCCAGCAGCTTGGAAGGGGGGCCGCCTGATACGCAGTATTTT.

The chain uses TRBV12-3 or TRBV12-4 and TRBJ2-2; 8 bases are shared with TRBD2. CDR3 length: 17 residues. The CDR3 coding sequence is TGTGCTCAGCAGGGTTCAGGGGCGGGAGGTGGCACCGGGGAGCTGTTTTTT. Encoded protein: CAQQGSGAGGGTGELFF.

This clonotype was observed a few times. The chain joins TRBV5-6 to TRBJ2-1, with D unclear. Germline CDR1 SGHDT, CDR2 YYEEEE. The ends were cut back, 0 bases at V and 0 bases at J, with 13 bases in the middle. This CDR3 has 17 amino acids. CDR3 loop: CASSLASFSSSYNEQFF. CDR3 DNA: TGTGCCAGCAGCTTGGCCAGTTTTAGCAGCTCCTACAATGAGCAGTTCTTC.

This clonotype was counted ten times or more. The rearrangement uses TRBV20-1 and TRBJ2-7; 9 bases align to TRBD1. The CDR3 length is 12 residues. Germline lookup yields CDR1 DFQATT and CDR2 SNEGSKA (reference sequence). V lost 6 bases and J lost 5; bases outside the gene matches: 5. The CDR3, as DNA: TGCAGTGCCACCGACAGGGGGGACGAGCAGTACTTC. It codes for CSATDRGDEQYF.

This clonotype was counted ten times or more. The chain employs TRBV21-1 and TRBJ2-1. TRBV21-1 is a pseudogene locus. CDR3 size: 17 residues. CDR3 residues: CASSKPILGASYNEQFF. In DNA, the CDR3 is TGTGCCAGCAGCAAGCCCATACTAGGGGCCTCCTACAATGAGCAGTTCTTC.

The V gene is TRBV6-5, the J gene TRBJ1-1, with D possibly matching TRBD1 (5 bases). V was pared by 0 bases and J by 4 bases, with 15 bases between. CDR3 size: 16 residues. Germline V gene sequence: CDR1 MNHEY, CDR2 SVGAGI. The CDR3, as DNA: TGTGCCAGCAGTTACTCGATTCAGGGTACGGGCACTGAAGCTTTCTTT. Translating gives CASSYSIQGTGTEAFF.

This rearrangement joins TRBV2 to TRBJ2-7; D is unclear. The CDR3 extends over 13 amino acids. CDR1 is SNHLY and CDR2 is FYNNEI in the germline V gene. V was shortened by 8 bases and J by 3 bases, with 14 bases between the two germline ends. CDR3 residues: CASSGRINYEQYF. The CDR3 DNA is TGTGCCAGCTCCGGACGGATAAACTACGAGCAGTACTTC.

This clonotype was detected many times. The chain employs TRBV28 and TRBJ2-7, with TRBD1 matching over 7 bases. CDR3 length: 15 residues. CDR1 MDHEN and CDR2 SYDVKM come from the germline V gene. Trimming took 7 bases from V and 1 from J; bases not matched to a gene: 10. In DNA, the CDR3 is TGTGCCAGCACCAACGGAGGACAGGCGTCCTACGAGCAGTACTTC. Protein product: CASTNGGQASYEQYF. Complete variable domain (other parts from reference TRBV28 and TRBJ2-7): DVKVTQSSRYLVKRTGEKVFLECVQDMDHENMFWYRQDPGLGLRLIYFSYDVKMKEKGDIPEGYSVSREKKERFSLILESASTNQTSMYLCASTNGGQASYEQYFGPGTRLTVT.

This clonotype was picked up many times. The chain combines TRBV4-2 with TRBJ2-1; 7 bases match TRBD1. The CDR3 spans 16 residues. The V segment lost 5 bases and the J segment 3 bases; nucleotides outside the gene matches: 10. Germline-derived CDR1 and CDR2 are LGHNA and YNFKEQ. CDR3 region: CASSTSGTVNYNEQFF. Written as DNA, the CDR3 is TGTGCCAGCAGCACCTCCGGGACAGTAAACTACAATGAGCAGTTCTTC.

This chain connects TRBV6-2 or TRBV6-3 to TRBJ2-7; TRBD2 matches at 10 bases. The V gene end was trimmed by 0 bases and the J gene end by 5 bases; junction bases not matched to a gene: 7. This CDR3 comprises 16 residues. The germline CDR1 and CDR2 sequences are MNHEY and SVGEGT. The CDR3 reads CASSYSAGGILHEQYF. In DNA form, the CDR3 reads TGTGCCAGCAGTTACTCAGCGGGAGGGATCCTCCACGAGCAGTACTTC.

At least ten counts were recorded for this clonotype. The rearrangement joins TRBV20-1 to TRBJ2-7, with 7 bases matching TRBD1. V trimming: 0 bases; J trimming: 0 bases; junction bases outside the gene matches: 8. Germline CDR1 DFQATT, CDR2 SNEGSKA (reference sequence). This CDR3 comprises 16 residues. The CDR3 bases are TGCAGTGCTAGAGATCGAGGACAGGTTAGCTCCTACGAGCAGTACTTC. It encodes CSARDRGQVSSYEQYF.

Points on this clonotype: A junction end diverges from the germline sequence, so it may reflect a read error. This chain connects TRBV5-6 to TRBJ2-7; 8 bases fit TRBD2. The CDR3 runs 12 residues. Germline assignment: CDR1 SGHDT and CDR2 YYEEEE. CDR3 sequence reads: CASSLGLAGFIF. The CDR3 bases are TGTGCCAGCAGCTTGGGCCTAGCGGGTTTCATCTTC.

Regarding this clonotype: A read error may produce the germline difference seen at one junction end. The V and J genes are TRBV28 and TRBJ1-2; 9 bases align to TRBD1. Germline values: CDR1 MDHEN, CDR2 SYDVKM. The CDR3 covers 13 residues. The CDR3 region is CASSFAAGQGFSF. CDR3 coding DNA: TGTGCCAGCAGTTTTGCCGCGGGACAGGGATTTTCCTTC.

This clonotype appeared a few times. The V gene is TRBV12-3 or TRBV12-4, the J gene TRBJ2-5, with D perhaps matching TRBD1 (6 bases). The CDR3 extends over 14 amino acids. Trimming shortened V by 5 bases and J by 0 bases, and 10 bases separated the two germline ends. The CDR3 DNA follows: TGTGCCAGCAGTAAAACAGGGAACCAAGAGACCCAGTACTTC. Translation: CASSKTGNQETQYF.

This clonotype was seen a handful of times. The CDR3 region is CASSPTVTSGPYNEQFF. As DNA, the CDR3 is TGTGCCAGCAGCCCCACCGTTACTAGCGGGCCTTACAATGAGCAGTTCTTC. The chain uses TRBV14 and TRBJ2-1, with 9 bases that match TRBD2. V shed 4 bases, J shed 4 bases, and the junction held 11 bases outside the gene matches. Germline V gene sequence: CDR1 SGHDN, CDR2 FVKESK. The CDR3 runs 17 residues.

This clonotype was recorded many times. The chain recombines TRBV29-1 with TRBJ2-4; possibly TRBD2 for D (5 bases). Trimming pared 3 bases from V and 2 bases from J, leaving 11 bases between. This CDR3 spans 14 amino acids. Germline CDR1 is SQVTM and CDR2 is ANQGSEA. The CDR3 sequence: CSVETGTSKNIQYF. The CDR3 nucleotides are TGCAGCGTTGAGACGGGAACGTCCAAAAACATTCAGTACTTC. The variable domain in full, with the rest retrieved from reference TRBV29-1 and TRBJ2-4, is SAVISQKPSRDICQRGTSLTIQCQVDSQVTMMFWYRQQPGQSLTLIATANQGSEATYESGFVIDKFPISRPNLTFSTLTVSNMSPEDSSIYLCSVETGTSKNIQYFGAGTRLSVL.

This clonotype was counted at least ten times. This chain joins TRBV30 and TRBJ1-2; D is unresolved. V was shortened by 0 bases and J by 8 bases, with 16 bases between the two germline ends. Per the germline V gene, CDR1 is GTSNPN and CDR2 is SVGIG (reference sequence). CDR3 length equals 14 residues. CDR3 in DNA: TGTGCCTGGAGTGTACTTGGAGACTTCGGGGGCTACACCTTC. Translating gives CAWSVLGDFGGYTF.

CDR3 sequence: CASRPPRGGRTEAFF. CDR3 DNA sequence: TGTGCCAGCAGACCTCCTAGGGGGGGCAGAACTGAAGCTTTCTTT. The V and J genes are TRBV6-1 and TRBJ1-1; D is possibly TRBD1 (6 bases). This CDR3 has 15 residues. Trimming left V 6 bases short and J 5 bases short, with 19 bases between. CDR1 MNHNS and CDR2 SASEGT come from the germline V gene.

The chain recombines TRBV12-3 or TRBV12-4 with TRBJ2-7, with D possibly called TRBD1 or TRBD2 (5 bases each). The V gene lost 1 base and the J gene lost 0 bases, with 10 bases spanning the gap. The CDR3 loop spans 15 amino acids. This CDR3 is CASSLGRDGSYEQYF. The CDR3 DNA follows: TGTGCCAGCAGTTTAGGCAGGGACGGCTCCTACGAGCAGTACTTC.

A few counts support this clonotype. This rearrangement joins TRBV10-3 to TRBJ2-1; D perhaps matches TRBD1 (6 bases). Germline assignment: CDR1 ENHRY and CDR2 SYGVKD. The V end was cut by 2 bases, the J end by 10 bases, with 15 bases between. This CDR3 region has 14 residues. CDR3 in amino acids: CAISEGPTGGEQFF. As DNA, the CDR3 is TGTGCCATCAGTGAGGGCCCGACAGGAGGCGAGCAGTTCTTC.

This clonotype was counted ten times or more. CDR3 loop: CASKYGNQPQHF. The CDR3 nucleotides read TGTGCCAGCAAATACGGCAATCAGCCCCAGCATTTT. The chain uses TRBV12-3 or TRBV12-4 and TRBJ1-5, with D uncertain. This CDR3 is 12 amino acids long. Trimming left V 7 bases short and J 2 bases short, with 6 bases between.

This clonotype has at least ten counts. This chain connects TRBV7-2 to TRBJ2-5; no firm D call. Trimming cost V 3 bases and J 2 bases, with 7 bases left between them. Germline V CDR1 and CDR2: SGHTA, FQGNSA. The CDR3 sequence is 13 residues long. Here the CDR3 reads CASSFNSQETQYF. Here the CDR3 DNA reads TGTGCCAGCAGCTTTAACTCTCAAGAGACCCAGTACTTC.